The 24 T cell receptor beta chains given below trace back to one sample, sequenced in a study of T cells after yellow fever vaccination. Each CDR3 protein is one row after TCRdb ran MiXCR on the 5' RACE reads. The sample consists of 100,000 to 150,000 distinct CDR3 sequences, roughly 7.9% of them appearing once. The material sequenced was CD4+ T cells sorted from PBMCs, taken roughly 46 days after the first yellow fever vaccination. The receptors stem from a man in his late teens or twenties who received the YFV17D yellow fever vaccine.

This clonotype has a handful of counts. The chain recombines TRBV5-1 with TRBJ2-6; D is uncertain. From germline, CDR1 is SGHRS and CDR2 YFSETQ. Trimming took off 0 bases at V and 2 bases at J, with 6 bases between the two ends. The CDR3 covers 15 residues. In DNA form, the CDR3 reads TGCGCCAGCAGCTTGGATCTGACTGGGGCCAACGTCCTGACTTTC. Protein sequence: CASSLDLTGANVLTF. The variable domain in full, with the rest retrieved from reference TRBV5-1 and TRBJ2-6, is KAGVTQTPRYLIKTRGQQVTLSCSPISGHRSVSWYQQTPGQGLQFLFEYFSETQRNKGNFPGRFSGRQFSNSRSEMNVSTLELGDSALYLCASSLDLTGANVLTFGAGSRLTVL.

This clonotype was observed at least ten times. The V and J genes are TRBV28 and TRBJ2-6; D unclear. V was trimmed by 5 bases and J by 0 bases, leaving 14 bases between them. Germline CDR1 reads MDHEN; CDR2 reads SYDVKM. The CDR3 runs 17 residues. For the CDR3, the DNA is TGTGCCAGCAGTCTAAGTGGGTGGGCCTCTGGGGCCAACGTCCTGACTTTC. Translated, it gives CASSLSGWASGANVLTF.

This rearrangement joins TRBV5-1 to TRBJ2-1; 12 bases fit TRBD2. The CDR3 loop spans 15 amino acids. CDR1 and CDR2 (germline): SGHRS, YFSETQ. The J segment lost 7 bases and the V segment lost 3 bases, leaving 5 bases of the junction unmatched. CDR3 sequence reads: CASSSLAGGQNEQFF. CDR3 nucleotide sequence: TGCGCCAGCAGCTCCCTAGCGGGGGGGCAGAATGAGCAGTTCTTC.

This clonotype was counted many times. CDR3 sequence: CASSLLSGNSPLHF. The CDR3 DNA reads as TGTGCCAGCAGCTTACTTTCGGGTAATTCACCCCTCCACTTT. The chain couples TRBV7-9 to TRBJ1-6, with D unresolved. This CDR3 region has 14 residues. The V and J ends lost 2 bases and 6 bases respectively, with 8 bases between them. From germline, CDR1 is SEHNR and CDR2 FQNEAQ (reference sequence).

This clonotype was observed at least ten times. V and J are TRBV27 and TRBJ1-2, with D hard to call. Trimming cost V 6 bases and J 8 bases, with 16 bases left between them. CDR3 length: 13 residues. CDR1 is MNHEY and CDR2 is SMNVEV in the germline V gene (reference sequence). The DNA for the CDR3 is TGTGCCAGCAGAAGCAGTAGGAATGTAGGCTACACCTTC. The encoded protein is CASRSSRNVGYTF.

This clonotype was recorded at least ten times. The CDR3 sequence: CSARLLEETQYF. CDR3 coding DNA: TGCAGTGCTAGACTACTTGAAGAGACCCAGTACTTC. The J gene is TRBJ2-5, the V gene TRBV20-1; D remains unclear. CDR3 length equals 12 residues. The V and J ends lost 2 bases and 3 bases respectively, with 7 bases between them. Germline CDR1 DFQATT, CDR2 SNEGSKA (reference sequence).

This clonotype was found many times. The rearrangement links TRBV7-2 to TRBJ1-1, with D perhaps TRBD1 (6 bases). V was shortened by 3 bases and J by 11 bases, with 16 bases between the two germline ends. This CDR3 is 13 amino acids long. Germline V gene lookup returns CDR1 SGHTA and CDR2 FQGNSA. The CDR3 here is CASSFDRQVEAFF. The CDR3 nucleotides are TGTGCCAGCAGCTTCGACCGACAGGTTGAGGCTTTCTTT.

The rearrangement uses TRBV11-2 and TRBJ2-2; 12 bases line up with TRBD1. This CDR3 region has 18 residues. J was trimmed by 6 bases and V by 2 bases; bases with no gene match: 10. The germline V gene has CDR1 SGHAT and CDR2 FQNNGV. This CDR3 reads CASSLRDRGRWGPGELFF. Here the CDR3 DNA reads TGTGCCAGCAGCTTACGGGACAGGGGGCGCTGGGGTCCCGGGGAGCTGTTTTTT.

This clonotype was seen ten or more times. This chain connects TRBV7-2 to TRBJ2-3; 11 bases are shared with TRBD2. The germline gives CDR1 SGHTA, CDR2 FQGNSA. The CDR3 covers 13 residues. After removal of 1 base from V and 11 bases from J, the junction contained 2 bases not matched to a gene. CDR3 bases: TGTGCCAGCAGCTTAGGACTAGCGGGGAAGCAGTATTTT. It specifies CASSLGLAGKQYF.

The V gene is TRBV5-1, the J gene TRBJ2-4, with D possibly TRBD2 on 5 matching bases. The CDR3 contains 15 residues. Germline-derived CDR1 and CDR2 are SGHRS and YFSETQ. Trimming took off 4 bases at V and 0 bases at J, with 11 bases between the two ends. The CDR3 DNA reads TGCGCCAGCAGCCCTGGACTTACAGCCAAAAACATTCAGTACTTC. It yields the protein CASSPGLTAKNIQYF.

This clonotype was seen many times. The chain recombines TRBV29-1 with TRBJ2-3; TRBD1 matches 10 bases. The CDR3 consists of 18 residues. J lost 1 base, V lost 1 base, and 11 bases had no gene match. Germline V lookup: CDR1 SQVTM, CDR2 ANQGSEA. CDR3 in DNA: TGCAGCGTTGAAGCTATGGCCTCCGGGACAGGGGGCACAGATACGCAGTATTTT. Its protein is CSVEAMASGTGGTDTQYF.

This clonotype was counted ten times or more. In DNA form, the CDR3 reads TGCGCCAGCAGCAGAAGAGCAGGTTCTTCCGATGAAGCTTTCTTT. Translation: CASSRRAGSSDEAFF. V and J are TRBV5-1 and TRBJ1-1; D call uncertain. The V gene lost 4 bases and the J gene lost 7 bases, with 20 bases spanning the gap. The CDR3 sequence is 15 residues long. Germline V gene lookup returns CDR1 SGHRS and CDR2 YFSETQ.

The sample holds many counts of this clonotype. DNA for the CDR3: TGTGCCAGCAGCTTGGCAGTCGGGGCCCTCTACAATGAGCAGTTCTTC. Its translation: CASSLAVGALYNEQFF. V gene TRBV5-5 combines with J gene TRBJ2-1; D may correspond to TRBD1 or TRBD2 (5 bases each). The CDR3 totals 16 residues. The V gene lost 0 bases and the J gene lost 3 bases, with 13 bases spanning the gap. Germline V gives CDR1 SGHKS, CDR2 YYEKEE (reference sequence).

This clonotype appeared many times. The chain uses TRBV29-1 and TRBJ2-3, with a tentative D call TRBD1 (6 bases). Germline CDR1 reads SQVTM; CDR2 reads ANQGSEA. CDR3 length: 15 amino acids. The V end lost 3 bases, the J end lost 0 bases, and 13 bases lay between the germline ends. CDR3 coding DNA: TGCAGCGTTGACCTTGACAGGTCTAGCACAGATACGCAGTATTTT. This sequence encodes CSVDLDRSSTDTQYF.

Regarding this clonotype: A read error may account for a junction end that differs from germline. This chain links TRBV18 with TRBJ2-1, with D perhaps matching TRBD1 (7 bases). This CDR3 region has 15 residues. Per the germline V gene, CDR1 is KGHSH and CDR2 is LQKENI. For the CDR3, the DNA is TGTGCCTGCTCTACGGGGCAGGGGGGATACAATGAGCAGTTCTTC. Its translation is CACSTGQGGYNEQFF.

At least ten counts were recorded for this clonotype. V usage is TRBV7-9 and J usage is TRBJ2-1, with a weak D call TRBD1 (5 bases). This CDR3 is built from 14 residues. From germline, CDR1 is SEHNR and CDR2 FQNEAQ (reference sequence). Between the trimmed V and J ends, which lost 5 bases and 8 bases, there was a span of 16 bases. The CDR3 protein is CASSPRGGVDEQFF. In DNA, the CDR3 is TGTGCCAGCAGCCCTAGGGGTGGTGTGGATGAGCAGTTCTTC.

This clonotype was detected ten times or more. The CDR3 spells CASSLWIGASRNTEAFF. As DNA, the CDR3 is TGTGCCAGCAGCTTGTGGATCGGGGCGAGTAGGAACACTGAAGCTTTCTTT. The chain joins TRBV5-5 to TRBJ1-1, with D perhaps matching TRBD1 (5 bases). CDR1 and CDR2 (germline): SGHKS, YYEKEE (reference sequence). V lost 1 base and J 1 base, leaving 17 bases between the germline ends. The CDR3 runs to 17 residues.

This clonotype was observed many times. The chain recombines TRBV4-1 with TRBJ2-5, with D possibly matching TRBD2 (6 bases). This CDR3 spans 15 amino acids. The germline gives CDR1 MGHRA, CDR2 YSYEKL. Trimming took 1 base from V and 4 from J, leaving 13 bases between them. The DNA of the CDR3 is TGCGCCAGCAGCCAAGGAAGGATCGGGGGAGAGACCCAGTACTTC. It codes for CASSQGRIGGETQYF.

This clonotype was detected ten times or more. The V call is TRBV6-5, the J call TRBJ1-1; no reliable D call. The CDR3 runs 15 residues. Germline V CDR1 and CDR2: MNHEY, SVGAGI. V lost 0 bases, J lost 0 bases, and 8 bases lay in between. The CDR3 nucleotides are TGTGCCAGCAGTTACTCGACGCTAATGAACACTGAAGCTTTCTTT. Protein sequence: CASSYSTLMNTEAFF.

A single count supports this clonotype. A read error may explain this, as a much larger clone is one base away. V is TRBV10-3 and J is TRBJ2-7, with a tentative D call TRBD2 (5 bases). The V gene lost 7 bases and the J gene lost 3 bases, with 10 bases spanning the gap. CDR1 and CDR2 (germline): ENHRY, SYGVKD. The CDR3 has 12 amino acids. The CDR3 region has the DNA TGTGCCATCATGGGGAGCGACTACGAGCAGTACTTC. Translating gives CAIMGSDYEQYF.

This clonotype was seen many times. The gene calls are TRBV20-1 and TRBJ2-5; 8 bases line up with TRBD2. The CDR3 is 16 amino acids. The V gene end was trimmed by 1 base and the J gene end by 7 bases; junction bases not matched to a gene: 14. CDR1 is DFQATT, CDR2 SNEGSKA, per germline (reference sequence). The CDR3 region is CSARAPTGGLVGTQYF. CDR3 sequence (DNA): TGCAGTGCTAGAGCCCCAACGGGGGGGCTGGTAGGGACCCAGTACTTC.

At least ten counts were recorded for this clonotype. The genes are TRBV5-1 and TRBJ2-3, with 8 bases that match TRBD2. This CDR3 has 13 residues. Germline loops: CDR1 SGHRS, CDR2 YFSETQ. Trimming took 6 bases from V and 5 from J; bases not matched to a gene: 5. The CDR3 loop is CASTSGGGDTQYF. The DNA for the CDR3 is TGCGCCAGCACGAGCGGGGGTGGAGATACGCAGTATTTT.

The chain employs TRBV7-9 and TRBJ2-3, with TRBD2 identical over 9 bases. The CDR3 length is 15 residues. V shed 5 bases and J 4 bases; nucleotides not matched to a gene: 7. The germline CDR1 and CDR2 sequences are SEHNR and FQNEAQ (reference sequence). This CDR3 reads CASSPPASGADTQYF. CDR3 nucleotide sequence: TGTGCCAGCAGCCCTCCCGCTAGCGGGGCAGATACGCAGTATTTT.

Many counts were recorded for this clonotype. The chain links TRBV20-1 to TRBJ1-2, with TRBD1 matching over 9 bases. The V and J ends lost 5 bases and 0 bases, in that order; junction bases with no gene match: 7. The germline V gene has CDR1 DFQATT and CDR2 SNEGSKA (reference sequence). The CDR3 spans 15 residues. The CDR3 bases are TGCAGTGCTTCGGACAGGGGCCGAGCTAACTATGGCTACACCTTC. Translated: CSASDRGRANYGYTF.